Presented here are 18 T cell receptor beta chains from one specimen sequenced in a study of patients and donors after allogeneic stem cell transplantation. TCRdb fed the RT-PCR reads into MiXCR, producing one record per CDR3 protein. The sample holds approximately 150,000 distinct CDR3 sequences, about a third seen once. Sequencing input: blood, either unsorted or a sorted T cell fraction (not recorded which). The receptors derive from a human donor who was either an allogeneic HSCT recipient or a stem cell or donor lymphocyte infusion donor (not recorded which). It is not recorded whose cells these are; they may come from a transplant donor.

This clonotype has just a few counts. The J gene is TRBJ2-3, the V gene TRBV20-1, with D tentatively TRBD2 (6 bases). The CDR3 extends over 16 amino acids. Trimming pared 2 bases from V and 0 bases from J, leaving 15 bases between. Germline loops: CDR1 DFQATT, CDR2 SNEGSKA (reference sequence). CDR3 sequence (DNA): TGCAGTGCTAGACCATTGGCAGGGACTAGCACAGATACGCAGTATTTT. This translates into CSARPLAGTSTDTQYF.

The rearrangement joins TRBV6-2 or TRBV6-3 to TRBJ1-2; 8 nucleotides line up with TRBD1. The CDR3 loop spans 13 amino acids. Trimming took 6 bases from V and 10 from J; bases not matched to a gene: 10. Germline loops: CDR1 MNHEY, CDR2 SVGEGT. For the CDR3, the DNA is TGTGCCAGCAGGGAGACAGGGGACGGGGACTACACCTTC. Amino acid sequence: CASRETGDGDYTF.

This clonotype was counted only a few times. CDR3 nucleotide sequence: TGTGCCAGCAATCCGGCAGGCTATAATTCACCCCTCCACTTT. It codes for CASNPAGYNSPLHF. The V gene is TRBV6-2 or TRBV6-3, the J gene TRBJ1-6; unclear D gene. V lost 7 bases to trimming and J lost 3 bases, with 10 bases between them. Per the germline V gene, CDR1 is MNHEY and CDR2 is SVGEGT. The CDR3 totals 14 residues.

This chain links TRBV6-5 with TRBJ1-1; 8 bases match TRBD1. This CDR3 has 14 amino acids. Germline V gives CDR1 MNHEY, CDR2 SVGAGI. V dropped 6 bases and J dropped 4; count of bases not matched to a gene: 7. The CDR3 DNA is TGTGCCAGCAGCCCAGGGGGCGCGAGCACTGAAGCTTTCTTT. It yields the protein CASSPGGASTEAFF.

This rearrangement joins TRBV3-1 to TRBJ1-1, with D unresolved. The CDR3 spans 16 residues. Between the trimmed V and J ends, which lost 3 bases and 0 bases, there was a span of 14 bases. Germline assignment: CDR1 LGHDT and CDR2 YNNKEL (reference sequence). CDR3 protein: CASSQGRVLMNTEAFF. The CDR3 DNA sequence: TGTGCCAGCAGCCAGGGCAGAGTTTTGATGAACACTGAAGCTTTCTTT. The full variable domain, rest sourced from reference TRBV3-1 and TRBJ1-1, is DTAVSQTPKYLVTQMGNDKSIKCEQNLGHDTMYWYKQDSKKFLKIMFSYNNKELIINETVPNRFSPKSPDKAHLNLHINSLELGDSAVYFCASSQGRVLMNTEAFFGQGTRLTVV.

This chain links TRBV7-3 with TRBJ1-1; D gene ambiguous. Deletions cut 0 bases from V and 0 bases from J, with 8 bases between. Germline V gene lookup returns CDR1 SGHTA and CDR2 FQGTGA. The CDR3 contains 15 residues. The DNA for the CDR3 is TGTGCCAGCAGCTTAACGGGAACCATGAACACTGAAGCTTTCTTT. Encoded protein: CASSLTGTMNTEAFF.

The J gene is TRBJ2-7, the V gene TRBV7-9, with D perhaps matching TRBD2 (5 bases). V dropped 5 bases and J dropped 0 bases, with 11 bases sitting between them. Germline assignment: CDR1 SEHNR and CDR2 FQNEAQ (reference sequence). This CDR3 contains 14 residues. The CDR3 region has the DNA TGTGCCAGCAGCGGTCCGGGATTCTCCTACGAGCAGTACGTC. This gives the protein CASSGPGFSYEQYV.

This clonotype was counted a single time. The gene calls are TRBV10-3 and TRBJ2-7, with TRBD1 matching 9 bases. CDR1 and CDR2 (germline): ENHRY, SYGVKD. This CDR3 comprises 16 residues. J lost 6 bases, V lost 6 bases, and 15 bases had no gene match. CDR3 loop: CAISPAVWTGASEQYF. The CDR3 region has the DNA TGTGCCATCAGCCCCGCTGTGTGGACAGGGGCCTCCGAGCAGTACTTC.

This clonotype was seen a handful of times. The chain uses TRBV10-2 and TRBJ2-2; no clear D gene. Germline V CDR1 and CDR2: WSHSY, SAAADI. The V end was cut by 8 bases, the J end by 6 bases, with 10 bases between. The CDR3 has 12 amino acids. This CDR3 reads CASGPGPGELFF. The DNA for the CDR3 is TGCGCCAGCGGGCCCGGTCCCGGGGAGCTGTTTTTT.

V usage is TRBV6-2 or TRBV6-3 and J usage is TRBJ2-7; TRBD2 matches 7 bases. Looked up from germline, CDR1 is MNHEY and CDR2 is SVGEGT. This CDR3 has 19 amino acids. With 0 bases clipped from V and 0 bases from J, the junction kept 14 bases outside the gene matches. CDR3 region: CASSYSTVLRSGTSYEQYV. As DNA, the CDR3 is TGTGCCAGCAGTTACTCCACAGTGCTGCGCAGCGGGACCTCCTACGAGCAGTACGTC.

The chain recombines TRBV12-3 or TRBV12-4 with TRBJ2-1; D is ambiguous. The CDR3 has 16 amino acids. Trimming took off 6 bases at V and 4 bases at J, with 19 bases between the two ends. Written as DNA, the CDR3 is TGTGCCAGCAGCCCCTGGCCGGTCTCCCCTTACAATGAGCAGTTCTTC. Its translation is CASSPWPVSPYNEQFF.

The chain employs TRBV12-3 or TRBV12-4 and TRBJ2-3; D gene unclear. This CDR3 region has 11 residues. Trimming removed 7 bases from V and 6 bases from J, with 8 bases in between. DNA of the CDR3: TGTGCCAGCACCTGGACGGATACGCAGTATTTT. It encodes CASTWTDTQYF.

J is TRBJ1-2 and V is TRBV9, with D perhaps TRBD1 (5 bases). CDR3 length equals 13 residues. CDR1 is SGDLS, CDR2 YYNGEE, per germline. V was clipped by 0 bases and J by 8 bases, with 11 bases between them. CDR3 in amino acids: CASSVGIGTGYTF. CDR3 DNA: TGTGCCAGCAGCGTAGGAATCGGGACGGGCTACACCTTC.

This clonotype was seen more than once but under ten times. This chain uses TRBV25-1 with TRBJ1-6, with D unclear. Per the germline V gene, CDR1 is MGHDK and CDR2 is SYGVNS. Between the trimmed V and J ends, which lost 3 bases and 7 bases, there was a span of 7 bases. This CDR3 has 13 residues. The CDR3 spells CASSDPHNSPLHF. The CDR3 nucleotides are TGTGCCAGCAGTGACCCCCACAATTCACCCCTCCACTTT.

The chain recombines TRBV5-1 with TRBJ1-1; TRBD1 aligns across 7 bases. This CDR3 has 17 residues. V dropped 4 bases and J dropped 1; count of bases not matched to a gene: 13. Germline V lookup: CDR1 SGHRS, CDR2 YFSETQ. The CDR3 DNA reads TGCGCCAGCAGCATTCTACCGGGGACAGTGGCGAACACTGAAGCTTTCTTT. Its translation is CASSILPGTVANTEAFF.

The table lists this clonotype with a few counts. The chain combines TRBV12-3 or TRBV12-4 with TRBJ1-1; the D gene is possibly TRBD1 (6 bases). The length of the CDR3 is 13 residues. Trimming took off 5 bases at V and 4 bases at J, with 11 bases between the two ends. In DNA, the CDR3 is TGTGCCAGCAGTCCTTACAGGGCCACTGAAGCTTTCTTT. The encoded protein is CASSPYRATEAFF.

The chain combines TRBV21-1 with TRBJ2-7; the DNA was not compared with TRBD2, the D call given in the table. TRBV21-1 is noted as a pseudogene. The CDR3 totals 18 residues. Written as DNA, the CDR3 is TGTGCCAGCAGCCCACTTACCCCCCTAGCGGGACGCTCCTACGAGCAGTACGTC. Its protein is CASSPLTPLAGRSYEQYV.

This clonotype showed up just a few times. CDR3 nucleotides: TGTGCCAGTATGAGGACAACCAACACCGGGGAGCTGTTTTTT. Protein sequence: CASMRTTNTGELFF. The gene calls are TRBV19 and TRBJ2-2; perhaps TRBD1 as D (5 bases). The CDR3 covers 14 residues. V gave up 7 bases and J gave up 2 bases, with 11 bases separating them. Per the germline V gene, CDR1 is LNHDA and CDR2 is SQIVND (reference sequence).